This entry is about one T cell receptor (beta chain). The source of the sample is a study of early T cells in non-severe SARS-CoV-2 infection. The library protocol tagged individual cDNA molecules with unique molecular identifiers. TCRdb ran MiXCR on the 5' RACE reads and lists one entry per CDR3 protein. Counted here are around 40,000 distinct CDR3 sequences, about a tenth occurring once; the ten biggest clones make up roughly 10%. CDR3 length: 13 amino acids. The V end was cut by 2 bases, the J end by 5 bases, with 12 bases between. Germline-derived CDR1 and CDR2 are SQVTM and ANQGSEA. Sequenced sample: whole blood. The TCR sequence derives from an adult who was a healthcare worker with PCR-confirmed SARS-CoV-2 infection or an uninfected control (not recorded which). This chain links TRBV29-1 with TRBJ2-5, with D possibly matching TRBD2 (5 bases). CDR3 in DNA: TGCAGCGTTGAACGACTAACGGGGGAGACCCAGTACTTC. Translation: CSVERLTGETQYF.